This passage covers 14 T cell receptor beta chains from one sample sequenced in a study of blood T cell repertoires in COVID-19. Some clones are missing from TCRdb's copy, which holds only in-frame ones; the method was immunoSEQ multiplex PCR. The data hold some 49,000 clones, with over 90% observed a single time. Specimen: peripheral blood. These receptors were taken from a man in his fifties or sixties with COVID-19, enrolled during active disease.

The chain employs TRBV19 and TRBJ1-2; 7 nucleotides align to TRBD1. Per germline, CDR1 LNHDA and CDR2 SQIVND (reference sequence). The trim removed 11 bases at V and 7 bases at J, leaving 16 bases unmatched. The CDR3 has 14 residues. In DNA form, the CDR3 reads TGTGCCTCCTACCTTGGACAGGCAGTGGGTGGCTACACCTTC. As protein: CASYLGQAVGGYTF.

The genes are TRBV19 and TRBJ1-2, with 8 bases that match TRBD1. The CDR3 is 13 residues long. Germline CDR1 and CDR2: LNHDA and SQIVND (reference sequence). J gave up 4 bases and V 8 bases, and 6 bases lay outside the gene matches. CDR3 nucleotides: TGTGCCAGTCGACAGGGGATTCCCTATGGCTACACCTTC. Its translation is CASRQGIPYGYTF.

This clone was counted a few times. This chain links TRBV18 with TRBJ2-7, with TRBD2 identical over 9 bases. J was trimmed by 2 bases and V by 4 bases; bases with no gene match: 6. The germline V gene encodes CDR1 KGHSH and CDR2 LQKENI. This CDR3 is built from 15 residues. The CDR3 coding sequence is TGTGCCAGCTCACACCTGGGACTAGCTGCCTACGAGCAGTACTTC. Its protein product is CASSHLGLAAYEQYF.

The chain is built from TRBV30 and TRBJ1-2, with TRBD1 identical over 10 bases. The CDR3 sequence is 15 residues long. The junction had 11 bases not matched to a gene; V was cut back by 1 base and J by 9 bases. The germline gives CDR1 GTSNPN, CDR2 SVGIG (reference sequence). The CDR3 spells CAWSGTGGGIGRYTF. The CDR3 DNA follows: TGTGCCTGGAGTGGGACAGGGGGAGGCATCGGACGCTACACCTTC.

The chain links TRBV28 to TRBJ1-2; 11 nucleotides align to TRBD1. The CDR3 extends over 14 amino acids. Looked up from germline, CDR1 is MDHEN and CDR2 is SYDVKM. The junction had 13 bases not matched to a gene; V was cut back by 6 bases and J by 13 bases. CDR3 protein: CASSPSGQGESGTF. The CDR3 DNA reads as TGTGCCAGCAGCCCATCGGGACAGGGGGAAAGTGGCACCTTC.

This clone was observed a single time. The V gene is TRBV18, the J gene TRBJ1-5; a possible D gene is TRBD1 (6 bases). The ends were cut back, 2 bases at V and 0 bases at J, with 17 bases in the middle. The CDR3 is 18 residues long. Germline V gene lookup returns CDR1 KGHSH and CDR2 LQKENI. CDR3 protein: CASSPDGQSPYSNQPQHF. CDR3 nucleotides: TGTGCCAGCTCACCAGATGGACAGTCCCCTTATAGCAATCAGCCCCAGCATTTT.

CDR3 in DNA: TGTGCCAGCAGCGTTCAAGCAGGGGAATACCAGTACTTC. Translated: CASSVQAGEYQYF. The V call is TRBV9, the J call TRBJ2-7; the D gene is possibly TRBD1 (6 bases). The CDR3 has 13 residues. Germline V lookup: CDR1 SGDLS, CDR2 YYNGEE. V shed 2 bases and J shed 10 bases, with 16 bases lying between them.

The V call is TRBV18, the J call TRBJ1-2; 8 bases match TRBD1. Trimming cost V 3 bases and J 1 base; bases outside gene matches: 1. The V gene's germline CDR1 is KGHSH and CDR2 LQKENI. This CDR3 region has 14 residues. Written as DNA, the CDR3 is TGTGCCAGCTCACCTGGACAGGGTAACTATGGCTACACCTTC. Its protein product is CASSPGQGNYGYTF. The full variable domain, in which reference TRBV18 and TRBJ1-2 provide the parts outside the CDR3, is NAGVMQNPRHLVRRRGQEARLRCSPMKGHSHVYWYRQLPEEGLKFMVYLQKENIIDESGMPKERFSAEFPKEGPSILRIQQVVRGDSAAYFCASSPGQGNYGYTFGSGTRLTVV.

This chain uses TRBV19 with TRBJ2-2, with D tentatively TRBD1 (7 bases). Germline CDR1 reads LNHDA; CDR2 reads SQIVND (reference sequence). Deletions cut 3 bases from V and 5 bases from J, with 13 bases between. The CDR3 covers 15 residues. The CDR3 region has the DNA TGTGCCAGTAGTATTGGGGGGACAGCTACCGGGGAGCTGTTTTTT. This codes for CASSIGGTATGELFF. Full variable domain (missing parts from reference TRBV19 and TRBJ2-2): DGGITQSPKYLFRKEGQNVTLSCEQNLNHDAMYWYRQDPGQGLRLIYYSQIVNDFQKGDIAEGYSVSREKKESFPLTVTSAQKNPTAFYLCASSIGGTATGELFFGEGSRLTVL.

The chain recombines TRBV5-4 with TRBJ1-3; D gene uncertain. This CDR3 is built from 15 residues. V was shortened by 1 base and J by 0 bases, with 8 bases between the two germline ends. Germline V CDR1 and CDR2: SGHNT, YYREEE (reference sequence). This CDR3 reads CASSLRGLSGNTIYF. The CDR3 region has the DNA TGTGCCAGCAGCTTGCGCGGCCTCTCTGGAAACACCATATATTTT.

This clone was seen once. This chain connects TRBV3-1 (or the pseudogene TRBV3-2) to TRBJ1-1, with TRBD1 identical over 8 bases. CDR1 and CDR2 from the germline V gene are LGHDT and YNNKEL (reference sequence). CDR3 length: 14 residues. With V trimmed by 2 bases and J by 4 bases, 3 bases remained unmatched. CDR3 nucleotides: TGTGCCAGCAGCCAACTTACAGGGGGCACTGAAGCTTTCTTT. Encoded protein: CASSQLTGGTEAFF.

This chain uses TRBV10-3 with TRBJ1-5; TRBD1 might be the D (6 bases). V was pared by 6 bases and J by 6 bases, with 15 bases between. The CDR3 consists of 14 residues. Germline CDR1 and CDR2: ENHRY and SYGVKD. For the CDR3, the DNA is TGTGCCATCAGAGGGGAGACAGGCAGTCAGCCCCAGCATTTT. Translated: CAIRGETGSQPQHF.

The rearrangement links TRBV25-1 to TRBJ2-5; TRBD2 matches at 11 bases. In germline, CDR1 is MGHDK, CDR2 SYGVNS. CDR3 length: 14 amino acids. Trimming at V came to 4 bases and at J to 7 bases, leaving 5 bases not matched to a gene. The CDR3 nucleotides read TGTGCCAGCAGTGCTAGCGGGAGGACTGTGACCCAGTACTTC. Residues: CASSASGRTVTQYF.

The chain links TRBV10-2 to TRBJ2-3, with 12 bases aligning to TRBD1. This CDR3 is built from 16 residues. The trim removed 6 bases at V and 3 bases at J, leaving 7 bases unmatched. CDR1 is WSHSY, CDR2 SAAADI, per germline. Here the CDR3 DNA reads TGCGCCAGCAGGAATCCGGGACAGGGGGCGACAGATACGCAGTATTTT. Translation gives CASRNPGQGATDTQYF.